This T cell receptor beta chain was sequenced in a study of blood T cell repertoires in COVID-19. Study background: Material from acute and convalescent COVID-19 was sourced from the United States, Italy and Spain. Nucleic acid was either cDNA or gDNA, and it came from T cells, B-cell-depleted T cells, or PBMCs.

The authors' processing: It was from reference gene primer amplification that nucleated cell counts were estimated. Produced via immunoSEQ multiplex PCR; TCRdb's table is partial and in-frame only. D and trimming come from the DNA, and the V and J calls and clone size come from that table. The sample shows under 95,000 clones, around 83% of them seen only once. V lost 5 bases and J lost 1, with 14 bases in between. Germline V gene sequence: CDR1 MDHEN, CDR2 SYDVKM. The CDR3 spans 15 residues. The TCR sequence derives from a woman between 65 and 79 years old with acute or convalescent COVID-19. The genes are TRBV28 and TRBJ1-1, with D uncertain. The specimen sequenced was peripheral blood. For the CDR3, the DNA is TGTGCCAGCAGTATGCCGGGATCAGGGAACACTGAAGCTTTCTTT. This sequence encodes CASSMPGSGNTEAFF.